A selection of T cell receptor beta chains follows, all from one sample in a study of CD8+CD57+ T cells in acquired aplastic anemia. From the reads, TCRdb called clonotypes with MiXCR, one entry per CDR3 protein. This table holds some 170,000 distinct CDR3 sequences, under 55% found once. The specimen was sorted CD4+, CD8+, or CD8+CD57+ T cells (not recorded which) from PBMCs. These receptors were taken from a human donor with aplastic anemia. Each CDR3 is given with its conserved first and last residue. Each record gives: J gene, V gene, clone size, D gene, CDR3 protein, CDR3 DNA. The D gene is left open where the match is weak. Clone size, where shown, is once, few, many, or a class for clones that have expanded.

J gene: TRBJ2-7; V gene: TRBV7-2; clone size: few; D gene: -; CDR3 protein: CASSFARSYEQYF; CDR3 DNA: TGTGCCAGCAGCTTTGCGCGGTCCTACGAGCAGTACTTC
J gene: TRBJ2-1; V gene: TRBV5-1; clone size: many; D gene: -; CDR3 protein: CASVPDNHNEQFF; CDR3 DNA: TGCGCCAGCGTCCCTGACAACCACAATGAGCAGTTCTTC
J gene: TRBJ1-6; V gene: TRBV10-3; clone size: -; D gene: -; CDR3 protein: CATGETTSPSPLHF; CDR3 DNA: TGTGCCACGGGGGAAACAACCTCTCCTTCACCCCTCCACTTT
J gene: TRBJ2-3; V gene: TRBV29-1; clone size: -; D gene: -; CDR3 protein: CSVEDTGRGTQYF; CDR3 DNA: TGCAGCGTTGAAGATACGGGGCGCGGGACGCAGTATTTT
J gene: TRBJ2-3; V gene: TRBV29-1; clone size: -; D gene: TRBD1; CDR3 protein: CSVAGTGSTDTQYF; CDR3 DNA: TGCAGCGTTGCCGGGACAGGTAGCACAGATACGCAGTATTTT
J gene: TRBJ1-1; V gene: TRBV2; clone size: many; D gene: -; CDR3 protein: CASSSRTRSGTEAFF; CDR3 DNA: TGTGCCAGCAGTTCGCGGACACGGTCGGGCACTGAAGCTTTCTTT
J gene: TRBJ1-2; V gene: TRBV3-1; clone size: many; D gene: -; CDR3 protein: CASSLVGGAYGYTF; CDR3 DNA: TGTGCCAGCAGCCTCGTGGGGGGGGCCTATGGCTACACCTTC
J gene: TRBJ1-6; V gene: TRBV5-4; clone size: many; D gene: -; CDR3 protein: CASRTGSGNNSPLHF; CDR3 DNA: TGTGCCAGCAGGACGGGGTCCGGGAACAATTCACCCCTCCACTTT
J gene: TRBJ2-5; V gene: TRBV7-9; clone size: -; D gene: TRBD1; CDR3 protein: CASSLRAGTETQYF; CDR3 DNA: TGTGCCAGCAGCTTGAGAGCAGGGACAGAGACCCAATACTTC
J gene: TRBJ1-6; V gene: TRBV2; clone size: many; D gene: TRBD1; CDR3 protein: CASSQGQSYNSPLHF; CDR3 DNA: TGTGCCAGCAGCCAGGGACAGTCTTATAATTCACCCCTCCACTTT
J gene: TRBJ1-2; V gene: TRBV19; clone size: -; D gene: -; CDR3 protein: CASKDSFYGYTF; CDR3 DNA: TGTGCCAGTAAGGACAGCTTCTATGGCTACACCTTC
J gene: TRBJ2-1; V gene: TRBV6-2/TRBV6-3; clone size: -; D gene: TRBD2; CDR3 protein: CASSLGLAGVAYEQFF; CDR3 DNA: TGTGCCAGCAGTTTAGGACTAGCGGGGGTTGCGTATGAGCAGTTCTTC
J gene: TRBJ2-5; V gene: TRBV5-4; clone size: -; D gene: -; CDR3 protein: CASSLDQGLGGRDQETQYF; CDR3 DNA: TGTGCCAGCAGCTTGGACCAGGGGCTCGGGGGCCGTGACCAAGAGACCCAGTACTTC
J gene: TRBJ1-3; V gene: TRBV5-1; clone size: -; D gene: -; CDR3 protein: CASSLAGVENTIYF; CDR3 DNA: TGCGCCAGCAGCTTGGCCGGGGTGGAAAACACCATATATTTT
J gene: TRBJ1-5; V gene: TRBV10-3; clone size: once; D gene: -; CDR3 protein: CAISLDLNQPQHF; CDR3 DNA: TGTGCCATCAGCCTGGACCTCAATCAGCCCCAGCATTTT
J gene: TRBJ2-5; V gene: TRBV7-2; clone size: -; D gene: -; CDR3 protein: CASSWGPSDF; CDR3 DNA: TGTGCCAGCAGCTGGGGTCCTAGCGACTTC